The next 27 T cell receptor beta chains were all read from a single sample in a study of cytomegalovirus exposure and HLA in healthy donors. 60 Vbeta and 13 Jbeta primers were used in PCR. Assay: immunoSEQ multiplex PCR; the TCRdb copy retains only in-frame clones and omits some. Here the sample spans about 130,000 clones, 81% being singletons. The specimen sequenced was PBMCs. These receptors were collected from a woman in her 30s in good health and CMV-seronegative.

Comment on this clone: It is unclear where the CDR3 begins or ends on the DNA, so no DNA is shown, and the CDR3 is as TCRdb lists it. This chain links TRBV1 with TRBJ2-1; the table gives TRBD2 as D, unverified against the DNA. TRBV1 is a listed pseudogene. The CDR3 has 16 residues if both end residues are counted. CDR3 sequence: CTSSQDWVAGGNEQFF.

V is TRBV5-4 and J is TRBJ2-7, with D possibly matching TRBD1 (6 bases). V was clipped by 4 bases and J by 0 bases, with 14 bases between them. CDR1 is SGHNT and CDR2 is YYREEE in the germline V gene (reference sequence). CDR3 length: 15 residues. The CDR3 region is CASSPPGASSYEQYF. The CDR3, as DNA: TGTGCCAGCAGCCCACCAGGGGCATCCTCCTACGAGCAGTACTTC. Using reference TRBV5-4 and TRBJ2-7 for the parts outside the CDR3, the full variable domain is ETGVTQSPTHLIKTRGQQVTLRCSSQSGHNTVSWYQQALGQGPQFIFQYYREEENGRGNFPPRFSGLQFPNYSSELNVNALELDDSALYLCASSPPGASSYEQYFGPGTRLTVT.

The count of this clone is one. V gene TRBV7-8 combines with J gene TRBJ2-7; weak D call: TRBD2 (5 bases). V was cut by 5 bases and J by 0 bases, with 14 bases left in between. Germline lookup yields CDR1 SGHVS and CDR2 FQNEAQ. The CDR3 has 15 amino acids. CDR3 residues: CASSRRSQPSYEQYF. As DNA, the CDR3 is TGTGCCAGCAGCCGGAGGTCACAGCCCTCCTACGAGCAGTACTTC.

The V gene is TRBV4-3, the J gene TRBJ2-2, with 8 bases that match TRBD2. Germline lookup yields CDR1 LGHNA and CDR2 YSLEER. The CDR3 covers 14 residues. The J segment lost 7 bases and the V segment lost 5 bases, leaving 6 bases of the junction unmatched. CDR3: CASSGGRSFGELFF. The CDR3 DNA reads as TGCGCCAGCAGCGGCGGGAGGTCCTTCGGGGAGCTGTTTTTT.

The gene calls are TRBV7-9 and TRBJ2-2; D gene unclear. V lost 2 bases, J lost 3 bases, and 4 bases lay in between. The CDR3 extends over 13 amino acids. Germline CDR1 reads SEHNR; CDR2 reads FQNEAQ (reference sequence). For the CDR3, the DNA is TGTGCCAGCAGCTTAACTGACACCGGGGAGCTGTTTTTT. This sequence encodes CASSLTDTGELFF.

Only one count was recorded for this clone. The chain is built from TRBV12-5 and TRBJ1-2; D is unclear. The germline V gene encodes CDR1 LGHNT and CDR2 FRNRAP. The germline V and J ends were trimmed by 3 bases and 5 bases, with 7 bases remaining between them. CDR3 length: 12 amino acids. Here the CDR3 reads CASGFLGYGYTF. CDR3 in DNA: TGTGCTAGTGGTTTTCTAGGTTATGGCTACACCTTC.

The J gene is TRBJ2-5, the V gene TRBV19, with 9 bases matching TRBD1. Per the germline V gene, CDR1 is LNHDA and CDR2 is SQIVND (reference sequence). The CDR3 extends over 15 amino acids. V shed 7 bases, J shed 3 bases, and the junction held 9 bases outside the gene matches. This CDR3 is CASKHTGTGKETQYF. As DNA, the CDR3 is TGTGCCAGTAAACATACCGGGACAGGGAAAGAGACCCAGTACTTC.

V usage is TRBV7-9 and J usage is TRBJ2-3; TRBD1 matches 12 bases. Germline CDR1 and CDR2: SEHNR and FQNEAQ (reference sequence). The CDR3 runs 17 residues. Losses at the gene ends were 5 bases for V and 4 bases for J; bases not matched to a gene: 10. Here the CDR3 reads CASSVRWGQGASDTQYF. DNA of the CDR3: TGTGCCAGCAGCGTTCGTTGGGGACAGGGGGCTTCAGATACGCAGTATTTT. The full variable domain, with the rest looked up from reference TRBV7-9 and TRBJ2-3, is DTGVSQNPRHKITKRGQNVTFRCDPISEHNRLYWYRQTLGQGPEFLTYFQNEAQLEKSRLLSDRFSAERPKGSFSTLEIQRTEQGDSAMYLCASSVRWGQGASDTQYFGPGTRLTVL.

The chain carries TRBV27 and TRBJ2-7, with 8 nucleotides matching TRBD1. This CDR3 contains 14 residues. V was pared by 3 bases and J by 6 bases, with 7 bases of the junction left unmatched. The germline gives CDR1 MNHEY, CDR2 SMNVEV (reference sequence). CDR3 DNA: TGTGCCAGCAGTTTCTGGGACAGGCTTCCCGAGCAGTACTTC. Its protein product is CASSFWDRLPEQYF.

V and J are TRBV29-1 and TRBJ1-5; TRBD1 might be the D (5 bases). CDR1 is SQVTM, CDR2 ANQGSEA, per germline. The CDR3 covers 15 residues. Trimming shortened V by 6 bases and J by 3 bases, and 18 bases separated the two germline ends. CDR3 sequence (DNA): TGCAGCGTCTTAGACACAAGGGGCCACAATCAGCCCCAGCATTTT. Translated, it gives CSVLDTRGHNQPQHF.

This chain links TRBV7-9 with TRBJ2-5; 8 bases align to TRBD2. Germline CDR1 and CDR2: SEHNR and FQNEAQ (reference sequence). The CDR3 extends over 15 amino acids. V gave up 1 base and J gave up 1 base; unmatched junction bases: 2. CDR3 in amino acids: CASSLGGLAQETQYF. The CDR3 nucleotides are TGTGCCAGCAGCTTAGGAGGACTAGCCCAAGAGACCCAGTACTTC.

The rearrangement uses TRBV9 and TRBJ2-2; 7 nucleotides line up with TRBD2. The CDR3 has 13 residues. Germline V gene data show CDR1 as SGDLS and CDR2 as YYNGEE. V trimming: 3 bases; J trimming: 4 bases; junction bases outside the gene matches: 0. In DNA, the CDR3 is TGTGCCAGCAGCGCGGGGGGCACCGGGGAGCTGTTTTTT. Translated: CASSAGGTGELFF.

DNA of the CDR3: TGCGCCAGCAGCCATACGACAGGGAACACTGAAGCTTTCTTT. It translates to CASSHTTGNTEAFF. The chain has TRBV4-1 and TRBJ1-1, with D possibly TRBD1 on 6 matching bases. Germline CDR1 and CDR2: MGHRA and YSYEKL. Trimming cost V 3 bases and J 1 base, with 9 bases left between them. The CDR3 spans 14 residues.

The CDR3 is CASSPAGANYGYTF. The DNA for the CDR3 is TGTGCCAGCAGCCCGGCAGGGGCCAACTATGGCTACACCTTC. The V call is TRBV6-5, the J call TRBJ1-2, with D tentatively TRBD1 (6 bases). This CDR3 is built from 14 residues. From germline, CDR1 is MNHEY and CDR2 SVGAGI. V lost 6 bases to trimming and J lost 2 bases, with 13 bases between them.

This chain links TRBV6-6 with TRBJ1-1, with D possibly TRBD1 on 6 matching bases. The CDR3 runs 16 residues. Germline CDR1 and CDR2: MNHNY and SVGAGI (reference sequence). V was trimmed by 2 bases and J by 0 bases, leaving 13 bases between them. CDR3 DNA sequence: TGTGCCAGCAGTTACGTCCAGGGGCTTATGAACACTGAAGCTTTCTTT. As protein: CASSYVQGLMNTEAFF.

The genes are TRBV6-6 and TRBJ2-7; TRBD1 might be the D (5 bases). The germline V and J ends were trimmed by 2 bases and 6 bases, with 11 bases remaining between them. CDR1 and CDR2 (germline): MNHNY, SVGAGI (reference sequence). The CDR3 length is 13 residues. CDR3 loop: CASSYQSRAEQYF. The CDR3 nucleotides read TGTGCCAGCAGTTACCAGTCCAGGGCCGAGCAGTACTTC.

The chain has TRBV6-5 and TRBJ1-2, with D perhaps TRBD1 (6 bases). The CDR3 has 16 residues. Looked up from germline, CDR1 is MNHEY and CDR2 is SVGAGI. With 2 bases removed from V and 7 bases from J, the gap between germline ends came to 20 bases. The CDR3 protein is CASSYTPSTGHGGYTF. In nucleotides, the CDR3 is TGTGCCAGCAGTTACACGCCCTCGACAGGCCATGGTGGCTACACCTTC.

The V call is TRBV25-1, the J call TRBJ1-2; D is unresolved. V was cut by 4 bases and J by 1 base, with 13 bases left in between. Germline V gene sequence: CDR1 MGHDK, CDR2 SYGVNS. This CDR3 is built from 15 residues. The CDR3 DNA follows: TGTGCCAGCAGTGTTGGGCACCTACTTAACTATGGCTACACCTTC. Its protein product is CASSVGHLLNYGYTF.

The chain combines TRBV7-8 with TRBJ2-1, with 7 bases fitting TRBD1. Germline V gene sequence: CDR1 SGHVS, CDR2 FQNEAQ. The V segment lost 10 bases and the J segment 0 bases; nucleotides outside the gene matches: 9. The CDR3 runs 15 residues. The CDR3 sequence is CANAQGTDSYNEQFF. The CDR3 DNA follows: TGTGCCAATGCGCAGGGGACAGACTCCTACAATGAGCAGTTCTTC.

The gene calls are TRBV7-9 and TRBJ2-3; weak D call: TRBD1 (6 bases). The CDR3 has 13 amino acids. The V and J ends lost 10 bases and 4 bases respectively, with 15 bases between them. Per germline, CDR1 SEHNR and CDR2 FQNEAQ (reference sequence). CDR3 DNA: TGTGCCACCCCAGGGGATTCGGCAGATACGCAGTATTTT. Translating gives CATPGDSADTQYF.

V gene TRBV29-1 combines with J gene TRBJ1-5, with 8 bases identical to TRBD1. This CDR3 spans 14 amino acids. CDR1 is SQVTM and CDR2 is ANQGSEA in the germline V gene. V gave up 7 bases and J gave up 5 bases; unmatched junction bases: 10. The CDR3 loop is CSATIGQGDQPQHF. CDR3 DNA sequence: TGCAGCGCCACAATTGGACAGGGTGATCAGCCCCAGCATTTT. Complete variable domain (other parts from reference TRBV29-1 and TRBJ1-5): SAVISQKPSRDICQRGTSLTIQCQVDSQVTMMFWYRQQPGQSLTLIATANQGSEATYESGFVIDKFPISRPNLTFSTLTVSNMSPEDSSIYLCSATIGQGDQPQHFGDGTRLSIL.

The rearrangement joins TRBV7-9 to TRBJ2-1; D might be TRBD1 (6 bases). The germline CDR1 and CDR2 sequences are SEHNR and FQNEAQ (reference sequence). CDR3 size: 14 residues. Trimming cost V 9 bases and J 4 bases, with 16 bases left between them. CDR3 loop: CASSRDITYNEQFF. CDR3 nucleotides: TGTGCCAGTTCACGGGACATTACTTACAATGAGCAGTTCTTC. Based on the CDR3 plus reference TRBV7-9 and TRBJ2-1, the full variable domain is DTGVSQNPRHKITKRGQNVTFRCDPISEHNRLYWYRQTLGQGPEFLTYFQNEAQLEKSRLLSDRFSAERPKGSFSTLEIQRTEQGDSAMYLCASSRDITYNEQFFGPGTRLTVL.

DNA of the CDR3: TGTGCCAGCAGCTTAGGCTGGACAGGGGAAGAGACCCAGTACTTC. It codes for CASSLGWTGEETQYF. V and J are TRBV13 and TRBJ2-5, with 9 bases aligning to TRBD1. Germline assignment: CDR1 PRHDT and CDR2 FYEKMQ (reference sequence). Unmatched junction bases numbered 2, after V lost 0 bases and J lost 3 bases. This CDR3 has 15 residues.

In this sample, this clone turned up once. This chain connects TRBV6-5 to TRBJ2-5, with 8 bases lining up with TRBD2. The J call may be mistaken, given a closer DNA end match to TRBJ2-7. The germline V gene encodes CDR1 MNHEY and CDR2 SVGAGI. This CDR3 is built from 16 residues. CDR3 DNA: TGTGCCAGCAGTTACTCGAGTATGGGACTAGCCTACGAGCAGTACTTC. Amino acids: CASSYSSMGLAYEQYF.

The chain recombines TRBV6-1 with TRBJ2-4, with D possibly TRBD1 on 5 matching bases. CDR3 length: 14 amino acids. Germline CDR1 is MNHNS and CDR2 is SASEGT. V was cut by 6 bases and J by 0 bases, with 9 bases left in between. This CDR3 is CASRATVAKNIQYF. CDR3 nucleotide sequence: TGTGCCAGCAGAGCGACAGTAGCCAAAAACATTCAGTACTTC.

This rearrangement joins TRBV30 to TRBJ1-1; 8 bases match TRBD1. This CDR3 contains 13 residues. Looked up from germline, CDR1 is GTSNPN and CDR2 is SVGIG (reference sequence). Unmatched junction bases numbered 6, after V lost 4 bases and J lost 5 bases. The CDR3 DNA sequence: TGTGCCTGGAAATCGACAGGGGAGACTGAAGCTTTCTTT. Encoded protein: CAWKSTGETEAFF.

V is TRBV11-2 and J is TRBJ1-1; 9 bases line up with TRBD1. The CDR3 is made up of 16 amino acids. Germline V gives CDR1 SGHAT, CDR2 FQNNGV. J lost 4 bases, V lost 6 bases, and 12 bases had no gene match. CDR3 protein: CASRMNHGQGSTEAFF. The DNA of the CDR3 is TGTGCCAGCAGAATGAATCACGGACAGGGGAGCACTGAAGCTTTCTTT. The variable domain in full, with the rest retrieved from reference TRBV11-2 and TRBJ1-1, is EAGVAQSPRYKIIEKRQSVAFWCNPISGHATLYWYQQILGQGPKLLIQFQNNGVVDDSQLPKDRFSAERLKGVDSTLKIQPAKLEDSAVYLCASRMNHGQGSTEAFFGQGTRLTVV.